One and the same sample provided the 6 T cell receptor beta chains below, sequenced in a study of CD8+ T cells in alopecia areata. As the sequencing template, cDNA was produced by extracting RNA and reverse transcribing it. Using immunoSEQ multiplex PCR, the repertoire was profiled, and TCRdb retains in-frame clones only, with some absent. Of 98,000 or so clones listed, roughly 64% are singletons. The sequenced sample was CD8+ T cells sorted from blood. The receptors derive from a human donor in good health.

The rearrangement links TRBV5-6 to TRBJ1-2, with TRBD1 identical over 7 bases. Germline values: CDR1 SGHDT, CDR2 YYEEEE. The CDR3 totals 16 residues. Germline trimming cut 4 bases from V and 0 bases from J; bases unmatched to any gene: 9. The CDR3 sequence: CASSHPTGPANYGYTF. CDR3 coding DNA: TGTGCCAGCAGCCATCCGACAGGGCCAGCTAACTATGGCTACACCTTC. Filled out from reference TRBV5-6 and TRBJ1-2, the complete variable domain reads DAGVTQSPTHLIKTRGQQVTLRCSPKSGHDTVSWYQQALGQGPQFIFQYYEEEERQRGNFPDRFSGHQFPNYSSELNVNALLLGDSALYLCASSHPTGPANYGYTFGSGTRLTVV.

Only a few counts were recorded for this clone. Written as DNA, the CDR3 is TGTGCCAGCAGTTTATGGCCCAGCCAAGAGACCCAGTACTTC. Encoded protein: CASSLWPSQETQYF. The J gene is TRBJ2-5, the V gene TRBV28; D unresolved. From germline, CDR1 is MDHEN and CDR2 SYDVKM. The germline V and J ends were trimmed by 0 bases and 1 base, with 6 bases remaining between them. There are 14 residues in the CDR3.

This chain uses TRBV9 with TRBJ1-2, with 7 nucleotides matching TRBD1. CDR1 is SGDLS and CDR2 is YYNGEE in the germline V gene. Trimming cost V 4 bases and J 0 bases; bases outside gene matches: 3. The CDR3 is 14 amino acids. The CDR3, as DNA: TGTGCCAGCAGCCCAGGGGGTGCTAACTATGGCTACACCTTC. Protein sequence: CASSPGGANYGYTF. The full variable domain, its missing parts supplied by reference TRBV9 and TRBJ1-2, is DSGVTQTPKHLITATGQRVTLRCSPRSGDLSVYWYQQSLDQGLQFLIQYYNGEERAKGNILERFSAQQFPDLHSELNLSSLELGDSALYFCASSPGGANYGYTFGSGTRLTVV.

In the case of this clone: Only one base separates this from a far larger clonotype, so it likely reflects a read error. CDR3 amino acids: CASSRRQGPETHYF. The CDR3 DNA reads as TGTGCCAGCAGCCGACGACAGGGCCCAGAGACCCATTACTTC. This chain uses TRBV5-6 with TRBJ2-5; 7 bases agree with TRBD1. Germline CDR1 and CDR2: SGHDT and YYEEEE. This CDR3 has 14 residues. The full variable domain, with the rest looked up from reference TRBV5-6 and TRBJ2-5, is DAGVTQSPTHLIKTRGQQVTLRCSPKSGHDTVSWYQQALGQGPQFIFQYYEEEERQRGNFPDRFSGHQFPNYSSELNVNALLLGDSALYLCASSRRQGPETHYFGPGTRLLVL.

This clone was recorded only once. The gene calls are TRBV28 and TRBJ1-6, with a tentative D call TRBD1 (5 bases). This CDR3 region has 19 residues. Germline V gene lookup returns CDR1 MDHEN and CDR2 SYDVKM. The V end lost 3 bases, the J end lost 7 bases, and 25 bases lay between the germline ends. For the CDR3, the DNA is TGTGCCAGCAGTTTCCATCCCGCCAGGGCTAAGTATCGGAATTCACCCCTCCACTTT. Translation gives CASSFHPARAKYRNSPLHF.

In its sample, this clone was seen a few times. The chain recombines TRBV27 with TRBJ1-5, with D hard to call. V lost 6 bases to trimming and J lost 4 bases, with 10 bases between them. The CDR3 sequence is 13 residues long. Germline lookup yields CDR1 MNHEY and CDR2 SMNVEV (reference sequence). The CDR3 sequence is CASSLVLNQPQHF. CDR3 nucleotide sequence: TGTGCCAGCAGCTTAGTATTGAATCAGCCCCAGCATTTT.